The clone carrying this T cell receptor (beta chain) showed up many times. One entry per CDR3 protein, called by TCRdb with MiXCR from the 5' RACE reads. The sample includes under 90,000 distinct CDR3 sequences, 10% of them seen just once. CDR1 is DFQATT, CDR2 SNEGSKA, per germline (reference sequence). V gave up 2 bases and J gave up 7 bases, with 17 bases separating them. CDR3 length equals 14 residues. This record belongs to a study of neurological immune-mediated disorders. This receptor was identified in a man aged 35-49 years in good health. Specimen: PBMCs. V is TRBV20-1 and J is TRBJ1-2; D ambiguous. The CDR3 reads CSARPRGKGAGYTF. The DNA for the CDR3 is TGCAGTGCTAGACCGCGAGGGAAGGGAGCTGGCTACACCTTC.